These T cell receptor beta chains were read from a single sample in a study of shared clonotypes between healthy human individuals. TCRdb's table, derived via immunoSEQ multiplex PCR, lists solely in-frame clones and lacks some. The table has around 1,900,000 clones, 90% to 95% seen once. The sample consisted of naive CD8+ T cells from PBMCs. The receptors come from a man between 18 and 35 years old in good health. Some clones in this sample may be carry-over from other donors' samples. The CDR3 runs from the conserved cysteine through the conserved F or W. A D gene is named only where the DNA matches it firmly. Clone size, where shown, is once, few, many, or a class for clones that have expanded.

J,length,size,V,D,DNA,CDR3
TRBJ1-2,14,-,TRBV5-6,-,TGTGCCAGCAGGGCCGGGACGGACCCCTATGGCTACACCTTC,CASRAGTDPYGYTF
TRBJ1-2,15,-,TRBV7-9,TRBD1,TGTGCCAGCAGCTTAGGGACAGGTTCCAACTATGGCTACACCTTC,CASSLGTGSNYGYTF
TRBJ2-1,12,-,TRBV19,-,TGTGCCAGTAGTATTCCCCCCCATGAGCAGTTCTTC,CASSIPPHEQFF
TRBJ2-7,14,-,TRBV7-9,TRBD1,TGTGCCAGCAGCTTAGTGGGACAGGGAAGCGAGCAGTACTTC,CASSLVGQGSEQYF
TRBJ1-2,14,once,TRBV5-4,-,TGTGCCAGCAGCTCGAACCAGGGGATCTATGGCTACACCTTC,CASSSNQGIYGYTF
TRBJ2-7,14,-,TRBV27,TRBD2,TGTGCCAGCAGTTTAGGACGGGGGGGGCCCGAGCAGTACTTC,CASSLGRGGPEQYF
TRBJ2-1,15,-,TRBV9,-,TGTGCCAGCAGCGTAGAGGGAAGGGGGGATAATGAGCAGTTCTTC,CASSVEGRGDNEQFF
TRBJ2-3,14,-,TRBV9,-,TGTGCCAGCAGCGTAGGCAGGAACACAGATACGCAGTATTTT,CASSVGRNTDTQYF
TRBJ1-3,15,-,TRBV28,TRBD1,TGTGCCAGCAATCCCACAGGGGGCTCTGGAAACACCATATATTTT,CASNPTGGSGNTIYF
TRBJ1-1,13,-,TRBV4-1,-,TGCGCCAGCAGCGACCGTATGAACACTGAAGCTTTCTTT,CASSDRMNTEAFF
TRBJ1-3,16,-,TRBV27,-,TGTGCCAGCAGCCCGGGGCTATGGGGGCCCGGAAACACCATATATTTT,CASSPGLWGPGNTIYF
TRBJ2-2,14,-,TRBV27,TRBD1,TGTGCCAGCTCGTGGACAGGGGGCGAAGGGGAGCTGTTTTTT,CASSWTGGEGELFF
TRBJ2-7,14,-,TRBV27,-,TGTGCCAGCAGTTTAACCGGGACGCCATACGAGCAGTACTTC,CASSLTGTPYEQYF
TRBJ2-1,15,-,TRBV4-1,-,TGCGCCAGCAGCCAAGGTGGAGGGAACTACAATGAGCAGTTCTTC,CASSQGGGNYNEQFF
TRBJ2-2,15,-,TRBV6-1,-,TGTGCCAGCAGGCAACAGAAATATAACACCGGGGAGCTGTTTTTT,CASRQQKYNTGELFF
TRBJ2-5,15,-,TRBV28,-,TGTGCCAGCAGTTTAGTCGCGACTAGATGGGAGACCCAGTACTTC,CASSLVATRWETQYF
TRBJ2-1,15,-,TRBV7-9,TRBD1,TGTGCCAGCAGCCCTAGGGGGCCCGTTGTCCATGAGCAGTTCTTC,CASSPRGPVVHEQFF
TRBJ2-7,12,-,TRBV27,-,TGTGCCAGCCGGGGCCTCTCCTACGAGCAGTACTTC,CASRGLSYEQYF
TRBJ1-5,15,-,TRBV16,TRBD1,TGTGCCAGCAGTACAGGACAGGGGGCTCCTCAGCCCCAGCATTTT,CASSTGQGAPQPQHF
TRBJ2-1,12,-,TRBV10-3,-,TGTGCCATCAGTGAGCACTACAATGAGCAGTTCTTC,CAISEHYNEQFF
TRBJ1-2,14,few,TRBV9,TRBD1,TGTGCCAGCAGCGCTCAAGACAGGGGCTATGGCTACACCTTC,CASSAQDRGYGYTF
TRBJ1-2,15,-,TRBV5-5,-,TGTGCCAGCAGCCTGGAAGAGTGGGGGCCACATGGCTACACCTTC,CASSLEEWGPHGYTF
TRBJ1-5,19,-,TRBV4-2,TRBD1,TGTGCCAGCAGCCAAGGTCCGGGACAGCTCATCAATAGCAATCAGCCCCAGCATTTT,CASSQGPGQLINSNQPQHF
TRBJ2-1,15,-,TRBV30,-,TGTGCCTGGACCCATCCAATATCCGGAGAAAGTGGGGAGTTCTTC,CAWTHPISGESGEFF
TRBJ1-5,13,-,TRBV6-4,-,TGTGCCAGCAGTGACTCGAGATCGCAGCCCCAGCATTTT,CASSDSRSQPQHF
TRBJ1-4,15,-,TRBV11-2,-,TGTGCCAGCAGCTTAGATCCGGGCGCTAATGAAAAACTGTTTTTT,CASSLDPGANEKLFF
TRBJ1-2,18,-,TRBV5-1,-,TGCGCCAGCAGCTTGGCTTGGGGGACCCTCGAAACCTTCTATGGCTACACCTTC,CASSLAWGTLETFYGYTF
TRBJ2-1,14,once,TRBV7-8,-,TGTGCCAGCAGCTTGGCCCCCCGGGAGCTTGAGCAGTTCTTC,CASSLAPRELEQFF
TRBJ2-7,13,once,TRBV6-5,-,TGTGCCAGCAGTTACTCGATTACAGGGTTTAGGGACTTC,CASSYSITGFRDF
TRBJ1-2,14,-,TRBV28,-,TGTGCCAGCAGTTTGGTTCGGTTGAACTATGGCTACACCTTC,CASSLVRLNYGYTF
TRBJ2-5,14,-,TRBV4-1,-,TGCGCCAGCAGCCGAAATACAGGGAGAGAGACCCAGTACTTC,CASSRNTGRETQYF
TRBJ1-2,12,once,TRBV28,-,TGTGCCAGCAGATCAAACAGGGCGGCACACACCTTC,CASRSNRAAHTF
TRBJ2-4,13,-,TRBV6-1,-,TGTGCCAGCAGTGAAGCTCGACAGTACATTCAGTACTTC,CASSEARQYIQYF
TRBJ1-5,16,-,TRBV28,-,TGTGCCAGCAGTTTAGGCAGGTCGGGGATCAGTCAGCCCCAGCATTTT,CASSLGRSGISQPQHF
TRBJ2-7,15,-,TRBV7-2,TRBD2,TGTGCCAGCAGCTTAATAGCGGGAGGGTCCTACGAGCAGTACTTC,CASSLIAGGSYEQYF
TRBJ1-5,15,-,TRBV28,-,TGTGCCAGCAGTTTGAAGGGTGTCCGCAATCAGCCCCAGCATTTT,CASSLKGVRNQPQHF
TRBJ1-2,13,-,TRBV13,-,TGTGCCAGCAGCTTAGACCGGGCCTATGGCTACACCTTC,CASSLDRAYGYTF
TRBJ2-1,16,once,TRBV9,TRBD2,TGTGCCAGCAGCGGAACTAGCGCCAAACCCTACAATGAGCAGTTCTTC,CASSGTSAKPYNEQFF
TRBJ1-5,14,-,TRBV4-1,-,TGCGCCAGCAGTGCACAGGGTATAAGTCAGCCCCAGCATTTT,CASSAQGISQPQHF
TRBJ2-7,13,once,TRBV27,-,TGTGCCAGCAGTTTGGAGGGAGGCTACGAGCAGTACTTC,CASSLEGGYEQYF
TRBJ1-4,17,-,TRBV30,-,TGTGCCTGGAGTGAATGGCCGGCCAGGGATGTCGGCGAAAAACTGTTTTTT,CAWSEWPARDVGEKLFF
TRBJ1-2,15,-,TRBV7-9,-,TGTGCCACCCAAGACCCAGCGGAGTCTAACTATGGCTACACCTTC,CATQDPAESNYGYTF
TRBJ2-1,19,-,TRBV9,TRBD2,TGTGCCAGCAGCGTACTTAGTACTACGACGGGACTAGCAACGGTTGAGCAGTTCTTC,CASSVLSTTTGLATVEQFF
TRBJ2-1,16,once,TRBV27,-,TGTGCCAGCAGTTTATCGAGGGTGAGCTCCTACAATGAGCAGTTCTTC,CASSLSRVSSYNEQFF
TRBJ2-1,14,-,TRBV7-2,-,TGTGCCAGCAGCTTATTCGGGGTCTACAATGAGCAGTTCTTC,CASSLFGVYNEQFF
TRBJ2-1,11,-,TRBV11-2,-,TGTGCCAGCAGCGGAAGGGGAGAGCAGTTCTTC,CASSGRGEQFF
TRBJ1-1,15,-,TRBV5-5,-,TGTGCCAGCAGCCTATACAAGGCTCCTCGGACTGAAGCTTTCTTT,CASSLYKAPRTEAFF